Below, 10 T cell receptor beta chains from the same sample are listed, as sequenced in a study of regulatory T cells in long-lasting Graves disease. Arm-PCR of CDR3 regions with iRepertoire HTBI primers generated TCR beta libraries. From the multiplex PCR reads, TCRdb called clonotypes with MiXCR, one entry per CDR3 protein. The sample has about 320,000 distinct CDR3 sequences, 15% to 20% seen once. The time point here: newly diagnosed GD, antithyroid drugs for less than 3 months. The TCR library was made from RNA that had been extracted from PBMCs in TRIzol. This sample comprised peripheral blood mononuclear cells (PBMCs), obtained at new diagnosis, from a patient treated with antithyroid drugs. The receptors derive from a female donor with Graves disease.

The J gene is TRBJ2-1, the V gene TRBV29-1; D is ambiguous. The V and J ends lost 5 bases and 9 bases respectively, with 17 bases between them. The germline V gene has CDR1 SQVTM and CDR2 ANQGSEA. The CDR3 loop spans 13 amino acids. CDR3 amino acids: CSVIPLAPGEQFF. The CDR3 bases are TGCAGCGTTATCCCCCTGGCCCCTGGTGAGCAGTTCTTC.

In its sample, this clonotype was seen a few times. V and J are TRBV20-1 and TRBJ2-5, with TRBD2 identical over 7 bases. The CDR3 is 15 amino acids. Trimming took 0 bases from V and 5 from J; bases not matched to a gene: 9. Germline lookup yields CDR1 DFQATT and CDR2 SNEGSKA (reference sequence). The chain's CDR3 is CSARDSPAGVETQYF. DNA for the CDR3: TGCAGTGCTAGAGATTCCCCGGCGGGAGTGGAGACCCAGTACTTC.

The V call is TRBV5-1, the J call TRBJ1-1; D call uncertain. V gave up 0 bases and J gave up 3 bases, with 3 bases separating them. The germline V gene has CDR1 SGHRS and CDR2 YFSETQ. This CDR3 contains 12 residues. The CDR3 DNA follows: TGCGCCAGCAGCTTGGAACACACTGAAGCTTTCTTT. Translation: CASSLEHTEAFF.

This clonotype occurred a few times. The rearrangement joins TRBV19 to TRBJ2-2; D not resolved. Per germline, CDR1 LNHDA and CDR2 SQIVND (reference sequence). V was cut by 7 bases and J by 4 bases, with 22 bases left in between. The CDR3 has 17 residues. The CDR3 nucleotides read TGTGCCAGTACCATTTCCCGAACCCACGGGCTCACCGGGGAGCTGTTTTTT. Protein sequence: CASTISRTHGLTGELFF.

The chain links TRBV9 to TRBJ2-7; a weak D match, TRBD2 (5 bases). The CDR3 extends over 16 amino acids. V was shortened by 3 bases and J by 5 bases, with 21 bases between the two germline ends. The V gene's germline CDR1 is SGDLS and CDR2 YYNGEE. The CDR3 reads CASSAGYRGVEDEQYF. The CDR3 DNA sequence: TGTGCCAGCAGCGCGGGGTACCGGGGTGTGGAAGACGAGCAGTACTTC.

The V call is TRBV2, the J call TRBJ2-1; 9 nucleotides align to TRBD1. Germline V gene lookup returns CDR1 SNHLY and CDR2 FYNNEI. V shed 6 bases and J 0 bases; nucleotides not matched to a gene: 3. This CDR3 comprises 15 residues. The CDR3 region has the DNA TGTGCCAGCAGGGAGACAGGGGGCTCCTACAATGAGCAGTTCTTC. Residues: CASRETGGSYNEQFF.

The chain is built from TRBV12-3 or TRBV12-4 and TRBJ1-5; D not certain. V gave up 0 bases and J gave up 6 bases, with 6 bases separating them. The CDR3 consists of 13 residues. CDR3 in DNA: TGTGCCAGCAGTTTAGCGCTCGCTCAGCCCCAGCATTTT. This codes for CASSLALAQPQHF.

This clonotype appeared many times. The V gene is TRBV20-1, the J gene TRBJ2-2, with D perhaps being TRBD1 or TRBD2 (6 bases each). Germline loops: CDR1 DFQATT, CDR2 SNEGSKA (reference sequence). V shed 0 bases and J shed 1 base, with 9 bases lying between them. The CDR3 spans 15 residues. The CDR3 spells CSARDGGRNTGELFF. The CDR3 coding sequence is TGCAGTGCTAGAGATGGGGGGCGGAACACCGGGGAGCTGTTTTTT.

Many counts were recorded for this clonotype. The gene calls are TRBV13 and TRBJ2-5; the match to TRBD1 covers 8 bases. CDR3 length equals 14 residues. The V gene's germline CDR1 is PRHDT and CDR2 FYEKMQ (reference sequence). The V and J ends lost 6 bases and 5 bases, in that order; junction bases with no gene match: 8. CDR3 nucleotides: TGTGCCAGCAGGCCCGGGACAGGCGGGGAGACCCAGTACTTC. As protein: CASRPGTGGETQYF.

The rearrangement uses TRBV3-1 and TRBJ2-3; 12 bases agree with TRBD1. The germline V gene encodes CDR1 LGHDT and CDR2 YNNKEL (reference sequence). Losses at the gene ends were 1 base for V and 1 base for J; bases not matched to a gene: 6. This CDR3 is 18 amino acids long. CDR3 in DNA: TGTGCCAGCAGCCAAGGGGACAGGGGGCCTCGCGGCACAGATACGCAGTATTTT. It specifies CASSQGDRGPRGTDTQYF.